This T cell receptor (beta chain) is drawn from a study of blood T cell repertoires in COVID-19. This clone was detected only a few times. The table came from immunoSEQ multiplex PCR; TCRdb's copy has only in-frame clones and leaves some out. The sample shows fewer than 400,000 clones, roughly 86% of them seen only once. Germline V gene sequence: CDR1 SNHLY, CDR2 FYNNEI. This CDR3 comprises 11 residues. With 6 bases removed from V and 7 bases from J, the gap between germline ends came to 7 bases. This receptor was taken from a human donor in a cohort sampled during active COVID-19. The V gene is TRBV2, the J gene TRBJ2-1; D not resolved. Material for sequencing was peripheral blood. The CDR3 sequence is CASSQENEQFF. CDR3 nucleotide sequence: TGTGCCAGCAGCCAAGAGAATGAGCAGTTCTTC.